This is a list of T cell receptor beta chains from one sample in a study of T cells in Graves' hyperthyroidism and ophthalmopathy. MiXCR, run by TCRdb on the multiplex PCR reads, gives a single entry per CDR3 protein. This table holds hundreds of thousands of distinct CDR3 sequences, 25% found once. The sequenced sample was blood. These receptors came from a man aged 50 or older with Graves' hyperthyroidism. CDR3s include the opening cysteine and the closing phenylalanine or tryptophan. The D gene is left open where the match is weak. Rows give clone size only sometimes, using once, few, many, or a class for an expanded clone.

TRBV7-9,NA,NA,TRBJ2-1,CASSLRPGGGADEQFF,TGTGCCAGCAGCTTAAGGCCCGGAGGGGGAGCGGATGAGCAGTTCTTC
TRBV2,NA,NA,TRBJ1-4,CASSDAGEKLFF,TGTGCCAGCAGTGATGCGGGTGAAAAACTGTTTTTT
TRBV5-1,few,TRBD2,TRBJ2-1,CASSSGTIDNEQFF,TGCGCCAGCAGCTCCGGGACTATAGACAATGAGCAGTTCTTC
TRBV12-3/TRBV12-4,NA,TRBD1,TRBJ2-3,CASSLVGQGEGTQYF,TGTGCCAGCAGTTTAGTGGGACAGGGGGAGGGGACGCAGTATTTT
TRBV19,NA,TRBD2,TRBJ2-1,CASSRRLAGDGSYNEQFF,TGTGCCAGTAGCCGACGACTAGCGGGAGACGGGTCCTACAATGAGCAGTTCTTC
TRBV5-1,many,NA,TRBJ1-1,CASSLEGREGKAFF,TGCGCCAGCAGCTTGGAGGGTAGGGAGGGAAAAGCTTTCTTT
TRBV6-1,NA,NA,TRBJ2-7,CASGVLAGAYEQYF,TGTGCCAGCGGAGTCCTGGCAGGAGCTTACGAGCAGTACTTC
TRBV27,few,NA,TRBJ1-2,CASSPQEGNYGYTF,TGTGCCAGCAGTCCCCAAGAGGGTAACTATGGCTACACCTTC
TRBV6-1,NA,TRBD2,TRBJ2-5,CASSELASGRATGQETQYF,TGTGCCAGCAGTGAACTGGCTAGCGGGAGGGCCACAGGTCAAGAGACCCAGTACTTC
TRBV7-6,NA,TRBD1,TRBJ2-3,CASSGDSGTDTQYF,TGTGCCAGCAGTGGGGACAGCGGCACAGATACGCAGTATTTT
TRBV6-9,NA,NA,TRBJ2-2,CASIKEGDNGELFF,TGTGCCAGCATTAAAGAAGGGGATAACGGGGAGCTGTTTTTT
TRBV29-1,NA,TRBD1,TRBJ2-1,CSVAYLRGTSSYNEQFF,TGCAGCGTTGCTTACCTCAGGGGGACGTCCTCCTACAATGAGCAGTTCTTC
TRBV28,many,TRBD1,TRBJ2-3,CASSLSQGLTDTQYF,TGTGCCAGCAGTTTATCACAGGGGCTCACAGATACGCAGTATTTT
TRBV28,many,NA,TRBJ2-3,CASSPPLDTQYF,TGTGCCAGCAGTCCCCCGTTGGATACGCAGTATTTT
TRBV7-9,few,NA,TRBJ2-7,CASSRLPETGEQYF,TGTGCCAGCAGTCGACTTCCAGAAACTGGGGAGCAGTACTTC
TRBV4-2,few,NA,TRBJ2-7,CASSQEVGYEQYF,TGTGCCAGCAGCCAAGAAGTGGGCTACGAGCAGTACTTC
TRBV10-3,NA,NA,TRBJ2-1,CAISAAGWDEQFF,TGTGCCATCAGTGCGGCGGGATGGGATGAGCAGTTCTTC
TRBV4-1,few,NA,TRBJ1-2,CASSQEVGTPLYGYTF,TGCGCCAGCAGCCAAGAAGTGGGAACCCCCCTCTATGGCTACACCTTC
TRBV6-5,NA,NA,TRBJ2-2,CASSYGSIRSNTGELFF,TGTGCCAGCAGTTATGGGTCTATTCGATCGAACACCGGGGAGCTGTTTTTT
TRBV29-1,few,TRBD1,TRBJ2-7,CSVARQGSYEQYF,TGCAGCGTCGCCCGACAGGGATCCTACGAGCAGTACTTC
TRBV6-2/TRBV6-3,many,NA,TRBJ1-1,CASSYSGVGTEAFF,TGTGCCAGCAGTTACTCAGGGGTAGGTACTGAAGCTTTCTTT
TRBV28,many,NA,TRBJ1-1,CASSDMNTEAFF,TGTGCCAGCAGTGACATGAACACTGAAGCTTTCTTT
TRBV27,many,NA,TRBJ1-1,CASSLVQGSTEAFF,TGTGCCAGCAGTCTCGTACAGGGTAGCACTGAAGCTTTCTTT
TRBV20-1,few,TRBD1,TRBJ2-7,CSASRGRGYYEQYF,TGCAGTGCTAGCAGGGGGCGCGGGTATTACGAGCAGTACTTC